One sample yielded the 32 T cell receptor beta chains listed below, sequenced in a study of Ad26.COV2.S vaccination and SARS-CoV-2 variants. Treatment here: some 20 received Ad26.COV2.S at low or high dose, single or two shots; about 5 received placebo; per-sample allocation not given. Day 63 after the first vaccine or placebo injection was the time point for sampling. TCRdb keeps only in-frame clones here, not all; method: immunoSEQ multiplex PCR. The sample includes roughly 350,000 clones, approximately 86% seen only once; the top ten take roughly 10%. The sequencing here drew on peripheral blood, taken in a trial of Ad26.COV2.S vaccine versus placebo. Receptors originate from a person aged 18-60 years who received the Ad26.COV2.S COVID-19 vaccine or a placebo.

The chain combines TRBV4-3 with TRBJ2-1; D gene uncertain. The length of the CDR3 is 15 residues. V was shortened by 0 bases and J by 0 bases, with 6 bases between the two germline ends. CDR1 is LGHNA and CDR2 is YSLEER in the germline V gene. The CDR3 bases are TGCGCCAGCAGCCAAGACAGTAGCTCCTACAATGAGCAGTTCTTC. Encoded protein: CASSQDSSSYNEQFF.

This chain joins TRBV27 and TRBJ2-7; 7 bases agree with TRBD1. The length of the CDR3 is 14 residues. V lost 5 bases and J lost 4; bases outside the gene matches: 8. The germline gives CDR1 MNHEY, CDR2 SMNVEV (reference sequence). CDR3 coding DNA: TGTGCCAGCAGTCCACGGGACAGAATATACGAGCAGTACTTC. Protein sequence: CASSPRDRIYEQYF.

This clone was recorded only once. The chain employs TRBV7-9 and TRBJ2-1; tentative D call: TRBD1 (5 bases). V was cut by 2 bases and J by 3 bases, with 5 bases left in between. Germline values: CDR1 SEHNR, CDR2 FQNEAQ (reference sequence). The CDR3 extends over 13 amino acids. The CDR3 region is CASSLRGYNEQFF. CDR3 bases: TGTGCCAGCAGCTTAAGGGGCTACAATGAGCAGTTCTTC.

The chain joins TRBV7-9 to TRBJ2-1; D gene uncertain. CDR3 size: 15 residues. V lost 5 bases, J lost 6 bases, and 17 bases lay in between. Per the germline V gene, CDR1 is SEHNR and CDR2 is FQNEAQ (reference sequence). The CDR3 nucleotides are TGTGCCAGCAGCCTCCTCTCTGACACCTCCAATGAGCAGTTCTTC. This gives the protein CASSLLSDTSNEQFF.

This clone occurred once. The gene calls are TRBV5-6 and TRBJ2-7; 7 bases are a match to TRBD1. V shed 3 bases, J shed 7 bases, and the junction held 4 bases outside the gene matches. Germline loops: CDR1 SGHDT, CDR2 YYEEEE. There are 12 residues in the CDR3. The CDR3 sequence: CASSSTGEEQYF. DNA for the CDR3: TGTGCCAGCAGCTCTACAGGGGAAGAGCAGTACTTC.

V usage is TRBV7-2 and J usage is TRBJ2-1, with D possibly called TRBD1 or TRBD2 (5 bases each). Germline values: CDR1 SGHTA, CDR2 FQGNSA. The CDR3 has 13 residues. Trimming took off 3 bases at V and 10 bases at J, with 13 bases between the two ends. The CDR3 coding sequence is TGTGCCAGCAGCTTCTCCGCCTGGGGGGAGCAGTTCTTC. Amino acid sequence: CASSFSAWGEQFF.

This chain links TRBV6-5 with TRBJ1-1; D is perhaps TRBD1 (6 bases). Germline V gene lookup returns CDR1 MNHEY and CDR2 SVGAGI. Between the trimmed V and J ends, which lost 6 bases and 6 bases, there was a span of 8 bases. This CDR3 comprises 11 residues. In DNA, the CDR3 is TGTGCCAGCAGGACAGGCCCTGAAGCTTTCTTT. The encoded protein is CASRTGPEAFF.

The rearrangement uses TRBV3-1 (or the pseudogene TRBV3-2) and TRBJ2-7, with D possibly matching TRBD2 (6 bases). Trimming removed 4 bases at V and 5 bases at J, with 15 bases between. Germline V gives CDR1 LGHDT, CDR2 YNNKEL (reference sequence). The CDR3 is 14 amino acids. CDR3 amino acids: CASSPPTSLNEQYF. Here the CDR3 DNA reads TGTGCCAGCAGCCCCCCGACTAGTCTCAACGAGCAGTACTTC.

The chain combines TRBV9 with TRBJ1-2; 10 bases line up with TRBD1. Trimming removed 5 bases from V and 8 bases from J; junction bases left unmatched: 6. Per the germline V gene, CDR1 is SGDLS and CDR2 is YYNGEE. The length of the CDR3 is 13 residues. CDR3 in amino acids: CASSTGTGDGYTF. The CDR3 DNA reads TGTGCCAGCAGTACCGGGACAGGGGACGGCTACACCTTC.

The chain carries TRBV5-4 and TRBJ1-4, with TRBD1 matching over 8 bases. CDR3 size: 13 residues. V lost 4 bases, J lost 5 bases, and 1 base stayed unmatched. In germline, CDR1 is SGHNT, CDR2 YYREEE (reference sequence). CDR3 coding DNA: TGTGCCAGCAGCCGGACAGGGAATGAAAAACTGTTTTTT. It yields the protein CASSRTGNEKLFF.

This clone was observed a single time. This chain uses TRBV9 with TRBJ1-2; 8 nucleotides align to TRBD1. Germline V gene data show CDR1 as SGDLS and CDR2 as YYNGEE. The CDR3 spans 16 residues. After removal of 0 bases from V and 8 bases from J, the junction contained 12 bases not matched to a gene. CDR3 coding DNA: TGTGCCAGCAGCGTAGCTCAGGACAGGGCTGCTAGAGGCTACACCTTC. Residues: CASSVAQDRAARGYTF.

This clone occurred a few times. The genes are TRBV6-2 or TRBV6-3 and TRBJ2-1, with a tentative D call TRBD1 (7 bases). Per germline, CDR1 MNHEY and CDR2 SVGEGT. V shed 2 bases and J shed 6 bases, with 11 bases lying between them. The length of the CDR3 is 14 residues. CDR3 DNA sequence: TGTGCCAGCAGTTACGGCAGGGGGGCCAATGAGCAGTTCTTC. Translating gives CASSYGRGANEQFF.

The V and J genes are TRBV10-3 and TRBJ1-2, with D tentatively TRBD1 (6 bases). Per the germline V gene, CDR1 is ENHRY and CDR2 is SYGVKD. The CDR3 covers 16 residues. V was pared by 4 bases and J by 3 bases, with 18 bases between. CDR3 in DNA: TGTGCCATCAGTGGATCCCTCAGGACAGAAGACTATGGCTACACCTTC. Translation gives CAISGSLRTEDYGYTF.

The genes are TRBV10-3 and TRBJ2-3; 13 nucleotides match TRBD2. Trimming at V came to 4 bases and at J to 1 base, leaving 11 bases not matched to a gene. Germline CDR1 reads ENHRY; CDR2 reads SYGVKD. CDR3 length: 19 amino acids. CDR3 sequence (DNA): TGTGCCATCAGTGGGGGACTAGCGGGGCCCGACACGGGCACAGATACGCAGTATTTT. Translated, it gives CAISGGLAGPDTGTDTQYF.

CDR3 protein: CASSIGLNEQFF. The CDR3 DNA follows: TGTGCCAGTAGTATCGGGCTCAATGAGCAGTTCTTC. This chain uses TRBV19 with TRBJ2-1; D not resolved. Germline V lookup: CDR1 LNHDA, CDR2 SQIVND (reference sequence). Trimming left V 3 bases short and J 6 bases short, with 6 bases between. The CDR3 consists of 12 residues.

This clone occurred once. The V call is TRBV6-5, the J call TRBJ2-1; the match to TRBD2 covers 10 bases. V gave up 6 bases and J gave up 6 bases; unmatched junction bases: 2. The CDR3 is 13 amino acids. Germline V gene lookup returns CDR1 MNHEY and CDR2 SVGAGI. The CDR3 loop is CASSRTSGNEQFF. Here the CDR3 DNA reads TGTGCCAGCAGCCGGACTAGCGGCAATGAGCAGTTCTTC.

The CDR3 DNA reads TGTGCCAGCTCATTGAACGCCAGAACAGGGGGTAGTTATGGCTACACCTTC. Translated, it gives CASSLNARTGGSYGYTF. V gene TRBV18 combines with J gene TRBJ1-2; TRBD1 agrees at 8 bases. This CDR3 has 17 residues. Germline V gene lookup returns CDR1 KGHSH and CDR2 LQKENI. Unmatched junction bases numbered 16, after V lost 5 bases and J lost 5 bases.

This chain uses TRBV19 with TRBJ1-2; D unclear. Germline V gene sequence: CDR1 LNHDA, CDR2 SQIVND (reference sequence). Trimming took 7 bases from V and 1 from J, leaving 10 bases between them. The CDR3 spans 13 residues. CDR3 amino acids: CASTLGRNYGYTF. The CDR3 DNA reads TGTGCCAGTACCCTAGGTCGTAACTATGGCTACACCTTC. Combining the CDR3 with reference TRBV19 and TRBJ1-2 gives the whole variable domain DGGITQSPKYLFRKEGQNVTLSCEQNLNHDAMYWYRQDPGQGLRLIYYSQIVNDFQKGDIAEGYSVSREKKESFPLTVTSAQKNPTAFYLCASTLGRNYGYTFGSGTRLTVV.

The gene calls are TRBV28 and TRBJ2-7; 10 bases align to TRBD2. The CDR3 sequence is 16 residues long. Germline assignment: CDR1 MDHEN and CDR2 SYDVKM. The J segment lost 4 bases and the V segment lost 5 bases, leaving 11 bases of the junction unmatched. CDR3 residues: CASSGLLAGARYEQYF. The CDR3 nucleotides read TGTGCCAGCAGTGGTCTCCTAGCGGGAGCCAGGTACGAGCAGTACTTC.

The chain employs TRBV5-1 and TRBJ1-2; D perhaps matches TRBD1 (6 bases). Germline V gene sequence: CDR1 SGHRS, CDR2 YFSETQ. The CDR3 is made up of 17 amino acids. The germline V and J ends were trimmed by 0 bases and 0 bases, with 15 bases remaining between them. The chain's CDR3 is CASSLGGTILANYGYTF. For the CDR3, the DNA is TGCGCCAGCAGCTTGGGGGGGACAATACTAGCTAACTATGGCTACACCTTC.

The rearrangement links TRBV5-1 to TRBJ1-2, with 10 bases that match TRBD1. This CDR3 spans 15 amino acids. V trimming: 4 bases; J trimming: 4 bases; junction bases outside the gene matches: 7. From germline, CDR1 is SGHRS and CDR2 YFSETQ. The CDR3 nucleotides are TGCGCCAGCAGCCCCGGGACAGGGGAGGCCTATGGCTACACCTTC. This encodes CASSPGTGEAYGYTF.

This chain uses TRBV19 with TRBJ2-1; TRBD2 matches 9 bases. Germline loops: CDR1 LNHDA, CDR2 SQIVND (reference sequence). Trimming at V came to 6 bases and at J to 0 bases, leaving 3 bases not matched to a gene. The CDR3 consists of 15 residues. CDR3 sequence (DNA): TGTGCCAGTAGGACTAGCGGTAGCTCCTACAATGAGCAGTTCTTC. As protein: CASRTSGSSYNEQFF.

The gene calls are TRBV4-3 and TRBJ2-7, with TRBD2 matching 8 bases. The CDR3 loop spans 15 amino acids. The V and J ends lost 1 base and 3 bases, in that order; junction bases with no gene match: 5. The V gene's germline CDR1 is LGHNA and CDR2 YSLEER. CDR3 in amino acids: CASSQGSGNLYEQYF. CDR3 DNA sequence: TGCGCCAGCAGCCAAGGTAGCGGGAACCTCTACGAGCAGTACTTC.

The V and J genes are TRBV19 and TRBJ2-2, with a tentative D call TRBD1 (6 bases). Germline V gene sequence: CDR1 LNHDA, CDR2 SQIVND (reference sequence). Trimming took 7 bases from V and 5 from J, leaving 14 bases between them. This CDR3 is built from 14 residues. Here the CDR3 DNA reads TGTGCCAGTACCCGGACAGCGGATACCGGGGAGCTGTTTTTT. Amino acid sequence: CASTRTADTGELFF.

The V gene is TRBV21-1, the J gene TRBJ2-3; the table's D call, TRBD2, has no DNA check behind it. TRBV21-1 corresponds to a pseudogene. The CDR3 has 19 amino acids. The CDR3 sequence is CASSRGSSSGIPSTDTQYF. CDR3 DNA: TGTGCCAGCAGCAGGGGCAGTTCTAGCGGGATCCCTAGCACAGATACGCAGTATTTT.

The J gene is TRBJ1-2, the V gene TRBV5-6, with 7 positions matching TRBD1. V shed 0 bases and J 6 bases; nucleotides not matched to a gene: 5. Germline loops: CDR1 SGHDT, CDR2 YYEEEE. The CDR3 covers 14 residues. The CDR3 here is CASSLGQGGHGYTF. CDR3 in DNA: TGTGCCAGCAGCTTGGGACAGGGTGGACATGGCTACACCTTC.

The chain recombines TRBV11-2 with TRBJ1-2, with 7 bases that match TRBD1. The V gene's germline CDR1 is SGHAT and CDR2 FQNNGV. The V segment lost 3 bases and the J segment 7 bases; nucleotides outside the gene matches: 5. The CDR3 runs 13 residues. The CDR3 sequence is CASSFTGDGGYTF. The CDR3, as DNA: TGTGCCAGCAGCTTTACAGGGGACGGTGGCTACACCTTC.

J is TRBJ2-6 and V is TRBV27, with D hard to call. The V end was cut by 2 bases, the J end by 1 base, with 12 bases between. Germline CDR1 MNHEY, CDR2 SMNVEV (reference sequence). There are 17 residues in the CDR3. In DNA form, the CDR3 reads TGTGCCAGCAGTTTACTGGGTAGTCAGTCTGGGGCCAACGTCCTGACTTTC. It yields the protein CASSLLGSQSGANVLTF. Supplemented by reference TRBV27 and TRBJ2-6, the full variable domain reads EAQVTQNPRYLITVTGKKLTVTCSQNMNHEYMSWYRQDPGLGLRQIYYSMNVEVTDKGDVPEGYKVSRKEKRNFPLILESPSPNQTSLYFCASSLLGSQSGANVLTFGAGSRLTVL.

This clone was found a few times. The chain uses TRBV24-1 and TRBJ2-1, with 8 bases identical to TRBD1. Per the germline V gene, CDR1 is KGHDR and CDR2 is SFDVKD. Trimming took 5 bases from V and 9 from J; bases not matched to a gene: 11. The CDR3 consists of 15 residues. The CDR3 sequence is CATSGRTGKLSEQFF. The CDR3 DNA reads TGTGCCACCAGTGGCAGGACAGGGAAATTGAGTGAGCAGTTCTTC.

This clone is a singleton in its sample. The chain is built from TRBV28 and TRBJ2-1; perhaps TRBD2 as D (6 bases). The CDR3 covers 14 residues. Trimming pared 6 bases from V and 4 bases from J, leaving 13 bases between. Germline V CDR1 and CDR2: MDHEN, SYDVKM. The CDR3 sequence: CASRGGRRYNEQFF. As DNA, the CDR3 is TGTGCCAGCAGGGGAGGCAGACGGTACAATGAGCAGTTCTTC.

The rearrangement uses TRBV28 and TRBJ2-2; the match to TRBD1 covers 9 bases. This CDR3 has 15 amino acids. Germline CDR1 is MDHEN and CDR2 is SYDVKM. The V and J ends lost 5 bases and 7 bases, in that order; junction bases with no gene match: 8. CDR3 DNA: TGTGCCAGCAGTGTCGGGACAGGGTACCGCGGGGAGCTGTTTTTT. Amino acids: CASSVGTGYRGELFF.

This clone was found a few times. V and J are TRBV9 and TRBJ1-2; 7 bases fit TRBD1. Per the germline V gene, CDR1 is SGDLS and CDR2 is YYNGEE. J gave up 4 bases and V 0 bases, and 6 bases lay outside the gene matches. There are 15 residues in the CDR3. CDR3 in amino acids: CASSVGQGLSYGYTF. The CDR3 bases are TGTGCCAGCAGCGTAGGACAGGGCCTGAGCTATGGCTACACCTTC.